This TCR beta chain comes out of a study of CD8+ T cells in alopecia areata. Study as a whole: Recipient mice, roughly 7-10-week-old female C3H/HeJ animals, received skin from roughly 6-12-month-old C3H/HeJ graft donors with spontaneous alopecia. Points from the study as a whole: Higher clonality and more expanded CD8+ clones appeared in lesional than normal scalp. Unlike in mice, where it was clearer, TCR sharing across patients was less clear, possibly HLA-related.

After isolation, RNA underwent reverse transcription to generate cDNA as the sequencing template. Method: immunoSEQ multiplex PCR; TCRdb's copy keeps in-frame clones and lacks some. Observed in the sample are 2,500 to 3,500 clones, none of them singletons. Time point described: mouse skin 3 weeks after grafting. Biopsies of recipient mouse skin were taken at grafting and 3 and 6 weeks later. CDR3 size: 14 residues. V lost 2 bases to trimming and J lost 0 bases; unmatched junction nucleotides: 1. In germline, CDR1 is FNHDT, CDR2 SITEND (reference sequence). This clone is categorized as medium-sized. What it binds is unknown. Gene labels here are mouse ones. The read ends 4 residues early relative to the CDR3; the germline J gene fills the gap. This specimen includes other DNA sequences encoding the same CDR3.

This chain uses TRBV19 with TRBJ1-2, with 7 bases that match TRBD1. The receptor was derived from a C3H/HeJ mouse with alopecia areata. Mouse MHC haplotype: H2-k. This sample comprised skin, obtained at week 3. The CDR3 loop is CASSIDRANSDYTF. The part of the CDR3 DNA that was read is TGTGCCAGCAGTATCGACAGGGCAAACTCC.